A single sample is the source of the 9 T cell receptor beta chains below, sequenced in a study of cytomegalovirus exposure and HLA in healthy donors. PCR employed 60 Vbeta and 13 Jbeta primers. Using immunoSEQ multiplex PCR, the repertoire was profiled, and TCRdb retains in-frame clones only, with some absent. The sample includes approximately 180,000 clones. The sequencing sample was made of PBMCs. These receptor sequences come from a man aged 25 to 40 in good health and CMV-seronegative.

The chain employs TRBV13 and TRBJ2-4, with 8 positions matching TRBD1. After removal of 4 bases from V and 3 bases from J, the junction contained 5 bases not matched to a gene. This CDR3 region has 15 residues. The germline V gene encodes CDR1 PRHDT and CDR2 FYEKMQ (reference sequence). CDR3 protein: CASSYDRGGKNIQYF. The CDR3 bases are TGTGCCAGCAGCTACGACAGGGGAGGCAAAAACATTCAGTACTTC.

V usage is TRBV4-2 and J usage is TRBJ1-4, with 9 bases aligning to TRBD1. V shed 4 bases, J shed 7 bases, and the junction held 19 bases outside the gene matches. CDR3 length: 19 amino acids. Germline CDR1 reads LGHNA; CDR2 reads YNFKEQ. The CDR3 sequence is CASSLGTGTRNRLGEKLFF. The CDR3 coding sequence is TGTGCCAGCAGCCTAGGGACAGGGACCAGGAACCGGTTGGGTGAAAAACTGTTTTTT.

CDR3 in DNA: TGTGCCACCAGGCCCTGGGGGCGCGTATCTGAAGCTTTCTTT. This codes for CATRPWGRVSEAFF. The V and J genes are TRBV28 and TRBJ1-1; tentatively, D is TRBD1 (6 bases). V lost 10 bases and J 6 bases, leaving 21 bases between the germline ends. CDR1 and CDR2 (germline): MDHEN, SYDVKM. The length of the CDR3 is 14 residues.

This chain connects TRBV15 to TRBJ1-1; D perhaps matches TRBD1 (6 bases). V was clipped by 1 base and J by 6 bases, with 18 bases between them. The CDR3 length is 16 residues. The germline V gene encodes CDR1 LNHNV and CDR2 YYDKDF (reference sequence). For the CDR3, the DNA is TGTGCCACCAGCAGAGGGGTAGGGGGGGGAAAGGCTGAAGCTTTCTTT. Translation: CATSRGVGGGKAEAFF.

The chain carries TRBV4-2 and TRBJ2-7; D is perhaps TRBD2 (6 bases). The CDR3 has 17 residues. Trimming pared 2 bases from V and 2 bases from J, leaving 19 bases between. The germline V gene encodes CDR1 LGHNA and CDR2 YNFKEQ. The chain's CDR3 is CASSQNPSGVAPYEQYF. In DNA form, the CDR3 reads TGTGCCAGCAGCCAAAATCCCTCGGGAGTAGCCCCCTACGAGCAGTACTTC.

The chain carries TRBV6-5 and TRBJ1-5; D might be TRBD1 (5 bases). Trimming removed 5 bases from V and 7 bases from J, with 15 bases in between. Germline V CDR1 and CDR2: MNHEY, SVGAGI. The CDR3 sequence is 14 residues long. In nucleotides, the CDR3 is TGTGCCAGCAGTGTGTACAGGTTGGAGCAGCCCCAGCATTTT. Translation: CASSVYRLEQPQHF.

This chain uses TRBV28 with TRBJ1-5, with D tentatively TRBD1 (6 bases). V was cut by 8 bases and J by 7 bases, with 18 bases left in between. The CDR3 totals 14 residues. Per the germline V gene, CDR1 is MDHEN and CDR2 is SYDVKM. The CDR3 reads CASYSTGTGQPQHF. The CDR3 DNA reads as TGTGCCAGCTATTCAACAGGGACCGGGCAGCCCCAGCATTTT. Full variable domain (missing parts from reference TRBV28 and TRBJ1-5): DVKVTQSSRYLVKRTGEKVFLECVQDMDHENMFWYRQDPGLGLRLIYFSYDVKMKEKGDIPEGYSVSREKKERFSLILESASTNQTSMYLCASYSTGTGQPQHFGDGTRLSIL.

Here the CDR3 DNA reads TGCGCCAGCAGCCAAGGGGAGAGCGGATTCTCCTACAATGAGCAGTTCTTC. Amino acids: CASSQGESGFSYNEQFF. This sequence joins TRBV4-1 and TRBJ2-1, with D possibly being TRBD2 (5 bases). V was shortened by 1 base and J by 0 bases, with 13 bases between the two germline ends. This CDR3 region has 17 residues. CDR1 is MGHRA and CDR2 is YSYEKL in the germline V gene.

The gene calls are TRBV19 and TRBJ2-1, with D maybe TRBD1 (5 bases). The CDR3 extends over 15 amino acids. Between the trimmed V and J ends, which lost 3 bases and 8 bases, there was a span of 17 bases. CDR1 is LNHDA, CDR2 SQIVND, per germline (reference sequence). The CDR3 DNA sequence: TGTGCCAGTAGTATCTCCAGGGTACTTATCGATGAGCAGTTCTTC. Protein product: CASSISRVLIDEQFF. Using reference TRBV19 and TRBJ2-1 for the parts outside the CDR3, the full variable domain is DGGITQSPKYLFRKEGQNVTLSCEQNLNHDAMYWYRQDPGQGLRLIYYSQIVNDFQKGDIAEGYSVSREKKESFPLTVTSAQKNPTAFYLCASSISRVLIDEQFFGPGTRLTVL.